This T cell receptor (beta chain) is from a study of blood T cells in healthy people across ages (dated by TCRdb to between 2014 and 2017). General notes on the study: In model experiments, roughly one uniquely barcoded TCR beta cDNA molecule per two T cells was captured by template switching. To track age-related changes in TCR beta repertoire diversity, the study relied on deep sequencing normalized with unique cDNA molecular identifiers. The donors were divided into four age groups: young (average around 16 years), middle-aged (approximately 41), aged (62) and long-lived (nearly 85). Two additional independent replicas of 1 million unique cDNA reads from the same blood draw were analyzed for two donors (one aged 18 to 29 and one aged 80 or older).

Overall results and qualifications from the work: Compared with the aged group, the long-lived group had more naive CD4+ T cells, fewer expanded clones and increased TCR diversity, a pattern suggesting age selection. Bulk unsorted PBMC profiling prevented conclusive comparison of naive and antigen-experienced compartments. The CMV infection status of donors was not known, potentially confounding age-related changes in expanded clonotypes. A strong correlation was found between observed TCR beta diversity and the percentage of naive T cells measured by flow cytometry. Observed TCR beta diversity per million T cells fell roughly linearly with age, and a significant reduction was already apparent by age about 43. Estimates of total diversity based on one million sequenced T cells were regarded as lower bounds and as underestimates.

This clonotype appeared a single time. Its antigen target is currently unknown. Within one base of it there is no much larger clone, and no base qualities were kept. The donors were 40 or so Caucasian individuals from Russia, aged roughly 6 to 100 years, who were systemically healthy. Each donor gave ten milliliters of peripheral blood, collected into EDTA-treated Vacutainer tubes. Ficoll-Paque density-gradient centrifugation was used to isolate PBMCs, with at least 6 million per sample. Total RNA, at least 6 micrograms per sample, was extracted from PBMCs with Trizol reagent. For every donor, flow cytometry on a PBMC aliquot measured the percentage of naive CD45RAhigh/CD27high T cells. Inclusive of the bounding cysteine and phenylalanine, the CDR3 is 16 residues long. Left in the record is the CDR3 DNA by itself, 48 bases read in frame from the first base. As encoded in the germline V gene, CDR1 is SGHTA while CDR2 is FQGNSA. Trimmed from V: 4 bases; trimmed from J: 5 bases; junction bases lacking a gene match: 8.

The library was prepared using 5' RACE. The run used an Illumina HiSeq 2500. A second 7 to 11 cycle PCR used a sample-barcoded 5' primer and a J-beta primer mix. A unique molecular identifier was introduced onto each TCR beta cDNA molecule by a template-switch 5' adaptor carrying 12 random nucleotides. Each sample yielded at least 2.5 million CDR3-containing paired-end reads. All of the RNA was converted into first-strand cDNA using the Mint cDNA synthesis kit, with a TRBC-specific oligonucleotide serving as the primer. Following uracil-DNA glycosylase treatment, all cDNA underwent a first 18-cycle PCR with the universal primers M1SS and BC2_uni_R. In the authors' own workflow: Each sample was normalized by randomly selecting 1 million high-quality reads, each carrying a distinct molecular identifier. Instead of being binned into consensus sequences, reads that shared molecular identifiers were thrown out. MiTCR, with a Q25 quality threshold and the strictest error-elimination algorithm, was used for CDR3 identification, clonotype clustering and error correction. A nonparametric unseen species model with Euler transformation was used to estimate a lower bound on total TCR beta diversity. TCRdb applied fastp at Q25 and MiXCR to the public reads, then kept only in-frame beta chains. Each entry is one CDR3 protein sequence, shown with its most common DNA and genes. The V and J calls reflect TCRdb's pipeline rather than the authors' work. The sample yields over 500,000 distinct CDR3 sequences; about 27% were counted once. The ten top clones hold roughly 3.5% of the sample.

The data also belong to a second study, concerning T cells of mothers and their children. The second study reports: Nine systemically healthy Caucasian individuals served as donors, namely three mothers together with their six children. cDNA synthesis consumed the entire amount of extracted RNA, loaded at approximately 1.5 ug RNA in each 15 ul reaction. Sample barcodes and 2-4 random nucleotides were added via the M1S primer in the second PCR. Each mother yielded over 8.5 million TCR beta CDR3 reads and each child 3 million to 3.5 million reads. In both related and unrelated pairs, thymic selection shapes the output of TCR recombination in a similar way, with inherited differences having only a minor effect. Normalized repertoire overlap was always slightly but never significantly higher in related than unrelated mother-child pairs. With a sensitivity of approximately 93 clones per million clonotypes, no persistent microchimeric T cell clones were detected. In the study, deep NGS was used to compare the TCR beta repertoires of mothers and children, and features distinguishing related mother-child pairs from unrelated individuals were sought. On average, the children were around 11 +/- 4 years old, while the mothers were about 37 +/- 4 years old. After adapters were ligated using NEBNext reagents, the libraries underwent 100+100 nt paired-end sequencing on an Illumina HiSeq 2000. To avoid cross-contamination, the mother libraries and the child libraries were prepared a month apart and sequenced in separate runs. For each donor, somewhere between roughly 500,000 and 2,100,000 distinct TCR beta clonotypes were identified. Naive TCR beta clonotypes were estimated from low-frequency clonotypes matched to each donor's FACS-determined naive share, without sorting.

The sequence links TRBV7-2 to TRBJ2-5, with 12 central nucleotides matching TRBD2. Specimen: blood. The sequence was collected from a boy aged 2-9 years in good health. The CDR3 in this case is CASSSTSGRRAETQYF. The DNA is as follows: TGTGCCAGCAGCTCCACTAGCGGGAGGAGGGCGGAGACCCAGTACTTC.